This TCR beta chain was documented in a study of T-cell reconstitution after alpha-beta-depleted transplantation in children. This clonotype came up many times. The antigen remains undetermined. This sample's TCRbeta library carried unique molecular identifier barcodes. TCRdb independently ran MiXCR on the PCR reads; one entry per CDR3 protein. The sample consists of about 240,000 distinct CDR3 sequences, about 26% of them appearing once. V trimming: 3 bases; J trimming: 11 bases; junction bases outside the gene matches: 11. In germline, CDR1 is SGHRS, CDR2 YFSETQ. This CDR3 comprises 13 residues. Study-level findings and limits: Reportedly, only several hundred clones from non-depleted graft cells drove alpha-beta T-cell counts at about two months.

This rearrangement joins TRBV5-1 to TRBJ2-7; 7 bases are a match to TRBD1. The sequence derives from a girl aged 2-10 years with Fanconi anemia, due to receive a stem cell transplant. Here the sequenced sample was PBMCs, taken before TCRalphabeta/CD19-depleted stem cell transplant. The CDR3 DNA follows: TGCGCCAGCAGCTCCCCCCAGACAGGGCCGAAGTACTTC. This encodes CASSSPQTGPKYF.